This is a list of T cell receptor beta chains from one sample in a study of response to subunit inactivated influenza vaccine. TCRdb processed the RT-PCR reads anew with MiXCR; each CDR3 protein has one entry. The table lists over 450,000 distinct CDR3 sequences, approximately 13% of them singletons. Sequenced here: PBMCs from blood, sampled roughly 45 days after vaccination. The receptors originated from a man between 45 and 60 years old who received an inactivated influenza vaccine. Both conserved end residues are part of each CDR3. A D gene is named only where the DNA matches it firmly. Rows may omit the clone size; those that give it use once, few, many or a size class.

j_gene,v_gene,abundance,len,d_gene,CDR3nt,CDR3aa
TRBJ2-1,TRBV27,few,15,.,TGTGCCAGCGGTTCATGGGACTTGACGTACAATGAGCAGTTCTTC,CASGSWDLTYNEQFF
TRBJ2-1,TRBV28,.,13,.,TGTGCCAGCAGAAAACAGGGGAGGGATGAGCAGTTCTTC,CASRKQGRDEQFF
TRBJ2-7,TRBV20-1,few,10,.,TGCAGTGCCAAAGACTGGGAGCAGTACTTC,CSAKDWEQYF
TRBJ1-1,TRBV7-2,.,13,.,TGTGCCAGCAAAAACCGGGAGGACGCTGAAGCTTTCTTT,CASKNREDAEAFF
TRBJ2-2,TRBV20-1,.,13,.,TGCAGTGCTAGAGGCCAGGGCACCGGGGAGCTGTTTTTT,CSARGQGTGELFF
TRBJ2-7,TRBV7-2,.,14,TRBD1,TGTGCCAGCAGATCGGGACAGGTCTCCTACGAGCAGTACTTC,CASRSGQVSYEQYF
TRBJ1-1,TRBV14,few,15,.,TGTGCCAGCAGCCAAGTGAACGGCGGAATAATGGAAGCTTTCTTT,CASSQVNGGIMEAFF
TRBJ2-7,TRBV20-1,few,13,.,TGCAGTGCTAGGGAATCAGGGTCCAACGAGCAGTACTTC,CSARESGSNEQYF
TRBJ2-1,TRBV7-8,.,17,TRBD2,TGTGCCAGCAGCAAAACCGGGACTAGCGGGAGAAGCAATGAGCAGTTCTTC,CASSKTGTSGRSNEQFF
TRBJ1-1,TRBV4-2,many,15,.,TGTGCCAGCAGCCAAGAGGACGGTATGAACACTGAAGCTTTCTTT,CASSQEDGMNTEAFF
TRBJ2-3,TRBV24-1,many,14,TRBD1,TGTGCCACCTGGGAGACAGGGGTCCCAGATACGCAGTATTTT,CATWETGVPDTQYF
TRBJ2-7,TRBV30,.,11,.,TGTGCCTGGAGTAGCGTGGCCGAGCAGTACTTC,CAWSSVAEQYF
TRBJ2-1,TRBV16,many,13,TRBD2,TGTGCCAGCACCCCTGAGCGGGAGAATGAGCAGTTCTTC,CASTPERENEQFF
TRBJ2-1,TRBV29-1,many,16,TRBD2,TGCAGCGTTGAGAGGGGACTAGCGGACCCCTACAATGAGCAGTTCTTC,CSVERGLADPYNEQFF
TRBJ2-7,TRBV15,few,12,.,TGTGCCACCGCAGCCAACACGGACGAGCAGTACTTC,CATAANTDEQYF
TRBJ1-2,TRBV6-1,.,13,.,TGTGCCAGCAAACAGGGTGGTAACTATGGCTACACCTTC,CASKQGGNYGYTF
TRBJ2-5,TRBV11-3,.,15,TRBD1,TGTGCCAGCAGCGGAGGACAGGGGAGAGGAGAGACCCAGTACTTC,CASSGGQGRGETQYF
TRBJ2-7,TRBV5-1,once,14,.,TGCGCCAGCAGCCTACAGGGTCCTCAAGACGAGCAGTACTTC,CASSLQGPQDEQYF
TRBJ2-5,TRBV4-1,few,18,.,TGCGCCAGCAGCCAAGATCCGAGGAGTGGGACGGGGCAAGAGACCCAGTACTTC,CASSQDPRSGTGQETQYF
TRBJ2-2,TRBV28,once,14,.,TGTGCCAGCAGTCCCCCTCGGAGTACCGGGGAGCTGTTTTTT,CASSPPRSTGELFF
TRBJ1-3,TRBV6-5,.,15,.,TGTGCCAGCAGTTACGAGGGACACTCTGGAAACACCATATATTTT,CASSYEGHSGNTIYF
TRBJ2-1,TRBV27,few,16,.,TGTGCCAGCAGTTCCTCGCGGCTAAGCTCCTACAATGAGCAGTTCTTC,CASSSSRLSSYNEQFF
TRBJ2-5,TRBV4-2,.,16,.,TGTGCCAGCAGCCAAGATGGATTTAGCAGGGACGAGACCCAGTACTTC,CASSQDGFSRDETQYF
TRBJ1-2,TRBV20-1,few,14,TRBD1,TGCAGTGCTAGGAGAGGACAGGGTGGCTATGGCTACACCTTC,CSARRGQGGYGYTF
TRBJ1-3,TRBV21-1,few,16,.,TGTGCCAGCAGCTGGGAGGGGAAGTGCTTAAGAAACACCATATATTTT,CASSWEGKCLRNTIYF
TRBJ2-7,TRBV14,few,15,.,TGTGCCAGCAGCCAAGATCTAGGGGACCCCTACGAGCAGTACTTC,CASSQDLGDPYEQYF
TRBJ1-4,TRBV4-3,few,16,.,TGCGCCAGCAGCCAAGAGATTTCCCAGACTAATGAAAAACTGTTTTTT,CASSQEISQTNEKLFF
TRBJ2-7,TRBV27,.,15,.,TGTGCCAGCAGCGCCGGGGCAGGGGTAACCTACGAGCAGTACTTC,CASSAGAGVTYEQYF
TRBJ2-7,TRBV10-3,.,17,TRBD2,TGTGCCATCAGCCCGAACCCGTATAGCGGGGGGTCCTACGAGCAGTACTTC,CAISPNPYSGGSYEQYF
TRBJ2-5,TRBV7-9,few,15,TRBD2,TGTGCCAGCAGCTCCCTGGGACTAGCCTTAGAGACCCAGTACTTC,CASSSLGLALETQYF
TRBJ2-3,TRBV6-2/TRBV6-3,few,15,TRBD2,TGTGCCAGCAGTTACGAGAGCGGGAGAACAGATACGCAGTATTTT,CASSYESGRTDTQYF
TRBJ1-5,TRBV3-1,.,12,.,TGTGCCAGCAGCCAAGGGGGGGGGCCCCAGCATTTT,CASSQGGGPQHF
TRBJ2-1,TRBV6-2/TRBV6-3,few,16,TRBD2,TGTGCCAGCAGTATCAAATCAGGACTAGCGGGGGATGAGCAGTTCTTC,CASSIKSGLAGDEQFF
TRBJ2-7,TRBV7-8,.,14,.,TGTGCCAGCAGCTTAGGGGGGGCTGTGTACGAGCAGTACTTC,CASSLGGAVYEQYF
TRBJ2-5,TRBV7-9,.,16,TRBD2,TGTGCCAGCAGCTTAGCCCGCAGCGGGAGACAAGAGACCCAGTACTTC,CASSLARSGRQETQYF
TRBJ1-6,TRBV25-1,few,13,.,TGTGCCAGCAGTGAATCGGGGAATTCACCCCTCCACTTT,CASSESGNSPLHF
TRBJ1-1,TRBV20-1,.,14,TRBD1,TGCAGTGCTAGAAGTAACAGGGGGAACACTGAAGCTTTCTTT,CSARSNRGNTEAFF
TRBJ2-6,TRBV6-2/TRBV6-3,few,15,.,TGTGCCAGCAGTATACAGGGCTCTGGGGCCAACGTCCTGACTTTC,CASSIQGSGANVLTF
TRBJ1-5,TRBV2,few,13,.,TGTGCCAGCGGCCAGGGAGTCACTCAGCCCCAGCATTTT,CASGQGVTQPQHF
TRBJ1-1,TRBV7-8,many,14,.,TGTGCCAGCAGCTTAGGTCACTCGAACACTGAAGCTTTCTTT,CASSLGHSNTEAFF
TRBJ1-5,TRBV12-3/TRBV12-4,.,13,.,TGTGCCAGCAGCCCCTTCGGGAATCAGCCCCAGCATTTT,CASSPFGNQPQHF
TRBJ1-4,TRBV21-1,.,14,.,TGTGCCAGCAGCAACTGGACAGCTTTCGAAAAACTGTTTTTT,CASSNWTAFEKLFF
TRBJ2-7,TRBV6-2/TRBV6-3,few,17,TRBD2,TGTGCCAGCAGTTATGAAGCGGGAGGAGGATCGGGGTACGAGCAGTACTTC,CASSYEAGGGSGYEQYF
TRBJ2-1,TRBV5-1,many,16,.,TGCGCCAGCAGCCCATCTGGGATCGGGGGGCCGGGTGAGCAGTTCTTC,CASSPSGIGGPGEQFF
TRBJ2-3,TRBV29-1,many,16,.,TGCAGCGTTGAACTCGAATACAGCCCCAGCACAGATACGCAGTATTTT,CSVELEYSPSTDTQYF
TRBJ2-7,TRBV29-1,.,13,TRBD1,TGCAGCGTTCGGACAGGGGCTGTCGACGAGCAGTACTTC,CSVRTGAVDEQYF
TRBJ2-7,TRBV20-1,few,14,.,TGCAGTGCGAAGCACGTACAGGGCCTCTACGAGCAGTACTTC,CSAKHVQGLYEQYF
TRBJ2-7,TRBV5-5,few,14,TRBD1,TGTGCCAGCCAGACAGGGGGCCATTTCTACGAGCAGTACTTC,CASQTGGHFYEQYF
TRBJ1-5,TRBV29-1,many,13,.,TGCAGCGTTGAAGTAGACAGGAATCAGCCCCAGCATTTT,CSVEVDRNQPQHF
TRBJ2-5,TRBV5-6,many,19,.,TGTGCCAGCAGCTTGGTCCCGTCCCAGGTTTCTGGGAGAGGAGCGACCCAGTACTTC,CASSLVPSQVSGRGATQYF
TRBJ2-1,TRBV20-1,.,16,TRBD2,TGCTGTGCCCAGGGACTAGCGGGGGGGACGTACAATGAGCAGTTCTTC,CCAQGLAGGTYNEQFF
TRBJ2-4,TRBV12-3/TRBV12-4,many,15,.,TGTGCCAGCAGCCCCGGAGGGTCCGCCAAAAACATTCAGTACTTC,CASSPGGSAKNIQYF